This T cell receptor beta chain was identified in a study of T-cell memory formation after mild COVID-19. The ends lost 7 bases at V and 0 bases at J; junction bases unmatched: 9. Germline values: CDR1 SQVTM, CDR2 ANQGSEA. The CDR3 runs 15 residues. Each CDR3 protein gets one entry after TCRdb re-called the 5' RACE reads with MiXCR. The table shows roughly 380,000 distinct CDR3 sequences, with 25% to 30% occurring only once. Regarding this clonotype: Its antigen is unknown.

Study-level results: Whereas later expanders leaned CD4+, clones contracting day 15 to 85 showed a balanced CD4/CD8 makeup.

The receptor was derived from an adult woman who had mild COVID-19 (a few samples of this study predate the infection). Cell type and time point are not known. The sample taken for sequencing was PBMCs or a T cell subset sorted from them (not recorded which). V gene TRBV29-1 combines with J gene TRBJ2-3, with 8 bases aligning to TRBD1. The CDR3 reads CSDKAGTGSTDTQYF. The DNA of the CDR3 is TGCAGCGACAAAGCCGGGACAGGCAGCACAGATACGCAGTATTTT.